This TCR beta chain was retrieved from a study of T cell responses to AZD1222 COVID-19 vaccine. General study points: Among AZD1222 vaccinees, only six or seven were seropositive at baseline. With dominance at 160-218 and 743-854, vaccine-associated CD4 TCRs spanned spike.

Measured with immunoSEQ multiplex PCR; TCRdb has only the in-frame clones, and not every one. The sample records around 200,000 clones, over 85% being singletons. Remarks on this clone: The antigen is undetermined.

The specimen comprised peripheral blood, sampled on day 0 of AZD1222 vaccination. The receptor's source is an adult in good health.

CDR3 loop: CASSPRQGSQPQHF. The CDR3 coding sequence is TGTGCCAGCAGTCCAAGACAGGGTAGTCAGCCCCAGCATTTT. The chain is built from TRBV2 and TRBJ1-5, with 7 bases identical to TRBD1. V lost 5 bases to trimming and J lost 6 bases; unmatched junction nucleotides: 7. This CDR3 is built from 14 residues. Germline CDR1 and CDR2: SNHLY and FYNNEI.